The 18 T cell receptor beta chains below all came from one sample that was sequenced in a study of regulatory T cells in long-lasting Graves disease. Libraries of TCR beta came from iRepertoire HTBI primers plus Arm-PCR of CDR3 regions. MiXCR, applied by TCRdb to the multiplex PCR reads, yields one record per CDR3 protein. This table has about 290,000 distinct CDR3 sequences, under 25% appearing once. Time point denoted: persistent/refractory GD, antithyroid drugs over 5 years with positive TRAb. The TCR library was prepared using RNA isolated from PBMCs. The sample here was peripheral blood mononuclear cells (PBMCs), taken when the disease was refractory, from a patient treated with antithyroid drugs. The receptors derive from a female donor with Graves disease.

V is TRBV24-1 and J is TRBJ1-1; D may be TRBD1 (6 bases). In germline, CDR1 is KGHDR, CDR2 SFDVKD. V was pared by 4 bases and J by 11 bases, with 13 bases between. The CDR3 runs to 12 residues. The DNA of the CDR3 is TGTGCCACCAGTGACGGGACTGGGGGCGCTTTCTTT. Translating gives CATSDGTGGAFF.

The V and J genes are TRBV7-2 and TRBJ2-7; D is perhaps TRBD1 or TRBD2 (5 bases each). V was trimmed by 0 bases and J by 6 bases, leaving 15 bases between them. The CDR3 is 15 amino acids. Germline loops: CDR1 SGHTA, CDR2 FQGNSA. CDR3 sequence (DNA): TGTGCCAGCAGCTTAGCGGGGCTAGCATCCCCCGAGCAGTACTTC. It specifies CASSLAGLASPEQYF.

The chain has TRBV27 and TRBJ1-5; D uncertain. There are 14 residues in the CDR3. The V gene's germline CDR1 is MNHEY and CDR2 SMNVEV (reference sequence). V lost 3 bases to trimming and J lost 5 bases, with 11 bases between them. CDR3 in DNA: TGTGCCAGCAGTTTCAATGGCGTGTATCAGCCCCAGCATTTT. Amino acids: CASSFNGVYQPQHF.

This clonotype has more than one count but fewer than ten. The rearrangement joins TRBV5-1 to TRBJ1-1, with a tentative D call TRBD1 (6 bases). With 0 bases removed from V and 5 bases from J, the gap between germline ends came to 14 bases. This CDR3 spans 15 amino acids. The V gene's germline CDR1 is SGHRS and CDR2 YFSETQ. Here the CDR3 DNA reads TGCGCCAGCAGCTTGGAACGACAGGAGGATACTGAAGCTTTCTTT. It is translated as CASSLERQEDTEAFF.

V usage is TRBV20-1 and J usage is TRBJ2-1, with 7 nucleotides matching TRBD2. Germline V lookup: CDR1 DFQATT, CDR2 SNEGSKA (reference sequence). This CDR3 is 15 amino acids long. V lost 0 bases, J lost 6 bases, and 8 bases stayed unmatched. CDR3 bases: TGCAGTGCTAGAGATCGGGCGGGAGACGGCAATGAGCAGTTCTTC. It specifies CSARDRAGDGNEQFF.

The genes are TRBV12-3 or TRBV12-4 and TRBJ2-3; 10 bases match TRBD2. With 3 bases clipped from V and 6 bases from J, the junction kept 6 bases outside the gene matches. The CDR3 consists of 15 residues. The CDR3: CASSLVPSGSDTQYF. CDR3 coding DNA: TGTGCCAGCAGTTTGGTTCCTAGCGGGAGTGATACGCAGTATTTT.

This clonotype appeared many times. The rearrangement uses TRBV28 and TRBJ2-5; 8 bases align to TRBD2. The CDR3 runs 14 residues. Germline loops: CDR1 MDHEN, CDR2 SYDVKM. The trim removed 5 bases at V and 2 bases at J, leaving 4 bases unmatched. CDR3 sequence: CASSPGLVQETQYF. CDR3 bases: TGTGCCAGCAGTCCGGGACTAGTTCAAGAGACCCAGTACTTC.

This clonotype occurred a few times. The chain has TRBV5-1 and TRBJ2-7; perhaps TRBD1 as D (6 bases). V dropped 3 bases and J dropped 6 bases, with 16 bases sitting between them. Germline CDR1 reads SGHRS; CDR2 reads YFSETQ. This CDR3 spans 14 amino acids. The CDR3 DNA reads as TGCGCCAGCAGCTCCGGACAGTACTCGGGCGAGCAGTACTTC. This gives the protein CASSSGQYSGEQYF. The variable domain in full, with the rest retrieved from reference TRBV5-1 and TRBJ2-7, is KAGVTQTPRYLIKTRGQQVTLSCSPISGHRSVSWYQQTPGQGLQFLFEYFSETQRNKGNFPGRFSGRQFSNSRSEMNVSTLELGDSALYLCASSSGQYSGEQYFGPGTRLTVT.

The gene calls are TRBV13 and TRBJ1-6; 7 bases line up with TRBD1. Trimming took 3 bases from V and 6 from J; bases not matched to a gene: 14. Germline loops: CDR1 PRHDT, CDR2 FYEKMQ (reference sequence). CDR3 length: 18 amino acids. In DNA form, the CDR3 reads TGTGCCAGCAGCTTCACCCCCAGGGGGAGGCGAGTTAATTCACCCCTCCACTTT. Translation: CASSFTPRGRRVNSPLHF.

There are many counts of this clonotype. The rearrangement links TRBV28 to TRBJ2-7; TRBD1 aligns across 9 bases. V shed 3 bases and J 6 bases; nucleotides not matched to a gene: 6. The germline V gene has CDR1 MDHEN and CDR2 SYDVKM. CDR3 length: 14 amino acids. The DNA for the CDR3 is TGTGCCAGCAGTTTCGGGACAGGGTCGGTCGAGCAGTACTTC. Translation gives CASSFGTGSVEQYF.

This clonotype was recorded at least ten times. The V gene is TRBV6-1, the J gene TRBJ1-2; 7 bases are a match to TRBD1. Germline V gene sequence: CDR1 MNHNS, CDR2 SASEGT. J was trimmed by 4 bases and V by 0 bases; bases with no gene match: 5. The CDR3 extends over 15 amino acids. The DNA of the CDR3 is TGTGCCAGCAGTGAAGCCCTGGACAGGCCCTATGGCTACACCTTC. Translating gives CASSEALDRPYGYTF.

This clonotype was detected a few times. V and J are TRBV3-1 and TRBJ2-7; TRBD2 aligns across 9 bases. Per germline, CDR1 LGHDT and CDR2 YNNKEL (reference sequence). V was clipped by 6 bases and J by 4 bases; unmatched bases: 7. This CDR3 comprises 14 residues. The CDR3 reads CASSPGLAQYEQYF. The CDR3 nucleotides read TGTGCCAGCAGTCCAGGACTAGCGCAATACGAGCAGTACTTC.

The table lists this clonotype with a few counts. The V gene is TRBV19, the J gene TRBJ1-5; D is possibly TRBD1 (6 bases). Germline assignment: CDR1 LNHDA and CDR2 SQIVND (reference sequence). The germline V and J ends were trimmed by 5 bases and 5 bases, with 10 bases remaining between them. The CDR3 loop spans 13 amino acids. The CDR3 DNA reads TGTGCCAGTAGTCAGACAGGCCATCAGCCCCAGCATTTT. This gives the protein CASSQTGHQPQHF.

The CDR3: CASRLDLVNEAFF. CDR3 in DNA: TGTGCCAGCAGATTAGATCTGGTTAATGAAGCTTTCTTT. The chain recombines TRBV2 with TRBJ1-1; D uncertain. The CDR3 contains 13 residues. V gave up 6 bases and J gave up 7 bases, with 15 bases separating them. CDR1 and CDR2 (germline): SNHLY, FYNNEI.

This clonotype was counted ten times or more. The V gene is TRBV2, the J gene TRBJ2-5; TRBD2 is a possible D gene (5 bases). Germline V gene lookup returns CDR1 SNHLY and CDR2 FYNNEI. The CDR3 is made up of 11 amino acids. V was clipped by 9 bases and J by 9 bases, with 14 bases between them. CDR3 region: CASASTWSQYF. CDR3 DNA sequence: TGTGCCAGTGCTAGCACCTGGTCCCAGTACTTC. Supplemented by reference TRBV2 and TRBJ2-5, the full variable domain reads EPEVTQTPSHQVTQMGQEVILRCVPISNHLYFYWYRQILGQKVEFLVSFYNNEISEKSEIFDDQFSVERPDGSNFTLKIRSTKLEDSAMYFCASASTWSQYFGPGTRLLVL.

V is TRBV20-1 and J is TRBJ2-5; 8 bases line up with TRBD2. Per germline, CDR1 DFQATT and CDR2 SNEGSKA (reference sequence). The CDR3 covers 16 residues. V lost 0 bases to trimming and J lost 5 bases; unmatched junction nucleotides: 11. The CDR3 loop is CSARDREGVGRETQYF. In nucleotides, the CDR3 is TGCAGTGCTAGAGATCGGGAGGGGGTTGGTCGGGAGACCCAGTACTTC.

This clonotype has just a few counts. J is TRBJ2-5 and V is TRBV14; D remains unclear. Trimming took 2 bases from V and 5 from J, leaving 6 bases between them. The CDR3 spans 12 residues. The germline V gene has CDR1 SGHDN and CDR2 FVKESK. The CDR3 nucleotides read TGTGCCAGCAGCCAAAACTGGGAGACCCAGTACTTC. This encodes CASSQNWETQYF.

The CDR3, as DNA: TGTGCCAGCAGTTACGGGCCAGACAATCAGCCCCAGCATTTT. Translated: CASSYGPDNQPQHF. The chain is built from TRBV6-5 and TRBJ1-5, with D unclear. The V end lost 2 bases, the J end lost 3 bases, and 8 bases lay between the germline ends. This CDR3 is built from 14 residues. Per the germline V gene, CDR1 is MNHEY and CDR2 is SVGAGI.